These 6 T cell receptor beta chains originate from one sample sequenced in a study of cytomegalovirus exposure and HLA in healthy donors. 13 Jbeta primers and 60 Vbeta primers were used for the PCR. Repertoires were generated with immunoSEQ multiplex PCR, while TCRdb's copy carries only in-frame clones and drops some. The sample consists of about 98,000 clones, about 81% of them appearing once. Sequencing was performed on PBMCs. Receptors originate from a man aged 40-49 years in good health and CMV-seronegative.

This clone was seen only a few times. No DNA is shown, since the ends of the CDR3 on it are uncertain; the CDR3 is the one TCRdb lists. The chain couples TRBV21-1 to TRBJ1-1; TRBD1, the D gene given by the table, was not confirmed from the DNA. TRBV21-1 corresponds to a pseudogene. The CDR3 length is 19 residues, termini included. CDR3 sequence: CASSKSFGQGAPLNTEAFF.

This rearrangement joins TRBV4-3 to TRBJ1-1; D unresolved. Between the trimmed V and J ends, which lost 0 bases and 1 base, there was a span of 12 bases. CDR3 size: 16 residues. Germline V gene data show CDR1 as LGHNA and CDR2 as YSLEER. The CDR3 bases are TGCGCCAGCAGCCAAGATTGGTCAGGAAAGAACACTGAAGCTTTCTTT. It encodes CASSQDWSGKNTEAFF.

The count of this clone is one. J is TRBJ1-1 and V is TRBV5-5, with D unresolved. Germline V gene lookup returns CDR1 SGHKS and CDR2 YYEKEE (reference sequence). Trimming stripped 2 bases from V and 9 bases from J, with 14 bases between. This CDR3 has 13 amino acids. CDR3 protein: CASSFGAQIQAFF. The CDR3, as DNA: TGTGCCAGCAGCTTTGGCGCACAGATTCAAGCTTTCTTT.

The rearrangement uses TRBV6-4 and TRBJ2-1; D remains ambiguous. V gave up 5 bases and J gave up 1 base, with 12 bases separating them. CDR3 length: 15 amino acids. CDR1 and CDR2 from the germline V gene are MRHNA and SNTAGT. The CDR3 DNA reads as TGTGCCAGCAGTAGTCGGTACGGGTCCTACAATGAGCAGTTCTTC. This translates into CASSSRYGSYNEQFF.

The V call is TRBV5-4, the J call TRBJ2-1, with D maybe TRBD1 (8 bases). The germline V and J ends were trimmed by 6 bases and 0 bases, with 10 bases remaining between them. CDR1 and CDR2 from the germline V gene are SGHNT and YYREEE (reference sequence). The CDR3 contains 14 residues. This CDR3 is CASNRGGSYNEQFF. The CDR3, as DNA: TGTGCCAGCAACAGGGGGGGCTCCTACAATGAGCAGTTCTTC.

This clone was picked up a small number of times. This chain uses TRBV4-3 with TRBJ2-6, with D perhaps TRBD1 (6 bases). V was cut by 0 bases and J by 2 bases, with 11 bases left in between. The length of the CDR3 is 17 residues. The V gene's germline CDR1 is LGHNA and CDR2 YSLEER. In DNA, the CDR3 is TGCGCCAGCAGCCAAGAAAGCGCAGGGGCTGGGGCCAACGTCCTGACTTTC. Protein product: CASSQESAGAGANVLTF.